The T cell receptor (beta chain) under discussion was sequenced for a study of T-cell memory formation after mild COVID-19. TCRdb recomputed calls from the 5' RACE reads with MiXCR, one row per CDR3 protein. Seen here are under 300,000 distinct CDR3 sequences, roughly 15% observed once, and the top ten hold about 4%. The CDR3 length is 18 residues. Germline assignment: CDR1 SGHNT and CDR2 YENEEA. V lost 5 bases, J lost 6 bases, and 14 bases stayed unmatched. The sample holds a few counts of this clonotype. The clonotype originates from a man between 18 and 29 years old who had mild COVID-19 (a few samples of this study predate the infection). Cell type and time point are not known. What was sequenced was PBMCs or a T cell subset sorted from them (not recorded which). The chain has TRBV11-3 and TRBJ2-3; 13 bases map to TRBD2. This CDR3 is CASSVTSGGLSPRDTQYF. The CDR3 nucleotides read TGTGCCAGCAGCGTGACTAGCGGGGGGCTGTCGCCCCGGGATACGCAGTATTTT. Using reference TRBV11-3 and TRBJ2-3 for the parts outside the CDR3, the full variable domain is EAGVVQSPRYKIIEKKQPVAFWCNPISGHNTLYWYLQNLGQGPELLIRYENEEAVDDSQLPKDRFSAERLKGVDSTLKIQPAELGDSAVYLCASSVTSGGLSPRDTQYFGPGTRLTVL.